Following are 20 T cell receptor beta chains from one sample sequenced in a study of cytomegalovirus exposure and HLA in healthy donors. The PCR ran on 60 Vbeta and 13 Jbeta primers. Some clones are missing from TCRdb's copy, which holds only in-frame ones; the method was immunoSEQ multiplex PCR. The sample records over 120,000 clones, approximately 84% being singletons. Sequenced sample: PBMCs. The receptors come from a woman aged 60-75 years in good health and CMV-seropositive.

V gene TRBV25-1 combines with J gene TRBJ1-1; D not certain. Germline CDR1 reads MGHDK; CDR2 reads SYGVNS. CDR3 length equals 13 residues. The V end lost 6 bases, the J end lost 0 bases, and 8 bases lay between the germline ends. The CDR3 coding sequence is TGTGCCAGCAGGGCAGGCATGAACACTGAAGCTTTCTTT. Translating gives CASRAGMNTEAFF.

In DNA form, the CDR3 reads TGTGCCAGCAGTGACGCGGGGACTAATGAAAAACTGTTTTTT. It is translated as CASSDAGTNEKLFF. The V and J genes are TRBV25-1 and TRBJ1-4; D call uncertain. V lost 3 bases and J lost 2, with 7 bases in between. Germline assignment: CDR1 MGHDK and CDR2 SYGVNS. This CDR3 region has 14 residues.

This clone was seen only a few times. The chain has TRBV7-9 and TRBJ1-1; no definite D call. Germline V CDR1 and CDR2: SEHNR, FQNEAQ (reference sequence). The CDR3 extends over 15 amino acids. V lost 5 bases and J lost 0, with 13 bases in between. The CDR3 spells CASSKGLMLNTEAFF. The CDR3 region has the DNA TGTGCCAGCAGCAAAGGACTGATGTTGAACACTGAAGCTTTCTTT.

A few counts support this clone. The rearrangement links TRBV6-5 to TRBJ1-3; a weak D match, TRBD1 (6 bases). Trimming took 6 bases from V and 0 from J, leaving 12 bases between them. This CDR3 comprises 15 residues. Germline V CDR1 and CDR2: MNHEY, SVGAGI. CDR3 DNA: TGTGCCAGCAGCTTCGACAGGCTCTCTGGAAACACCATATATTTT. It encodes CASSFDRLSGNTIYF.

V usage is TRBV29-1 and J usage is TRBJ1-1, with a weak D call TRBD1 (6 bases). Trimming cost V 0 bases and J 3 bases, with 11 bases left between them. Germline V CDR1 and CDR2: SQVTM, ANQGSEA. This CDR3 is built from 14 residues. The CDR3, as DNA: TGCAGCGTTGAAGATCGGGGGGCGGACACTGAAGCTTTCTTT. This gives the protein CSVEDRGADTEAFF.

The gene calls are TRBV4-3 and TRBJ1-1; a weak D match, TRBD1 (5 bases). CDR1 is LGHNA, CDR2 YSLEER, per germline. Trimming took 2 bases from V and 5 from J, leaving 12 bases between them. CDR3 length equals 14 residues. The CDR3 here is CASSQTQGGTEAFF. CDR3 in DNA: TGCGCCAGCAGCCAAACTCAGGGAGGGACTGAAGCTTTCTTT.

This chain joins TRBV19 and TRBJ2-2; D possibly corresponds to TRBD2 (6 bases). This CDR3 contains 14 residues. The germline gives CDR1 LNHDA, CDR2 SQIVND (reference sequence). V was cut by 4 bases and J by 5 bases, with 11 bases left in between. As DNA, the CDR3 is TGTGCCAGTAGTAAAACTAGCAGGACCGGGGAGCTGTTTTTT. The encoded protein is CASSKTSRTGELFF.

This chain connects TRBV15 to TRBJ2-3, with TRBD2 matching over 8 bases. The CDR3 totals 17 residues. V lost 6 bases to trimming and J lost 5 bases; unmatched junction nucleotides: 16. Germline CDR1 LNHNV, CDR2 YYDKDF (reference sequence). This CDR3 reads CATSLTPSGLVRDTQYF. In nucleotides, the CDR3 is TGTGCCACCAGTCTTACTCCCTCGGGACTAGTCAGAGATACGCAGTATTTT.

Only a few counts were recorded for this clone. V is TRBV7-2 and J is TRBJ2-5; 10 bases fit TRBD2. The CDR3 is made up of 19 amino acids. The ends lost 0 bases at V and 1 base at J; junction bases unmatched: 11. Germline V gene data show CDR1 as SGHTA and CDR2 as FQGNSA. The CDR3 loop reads CASSLAPASGRGVQETQYF. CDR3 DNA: TGTGCCAGCAGCTTAGCCCCGGCTAGCGGGAGAGGGGTCCAAGAGACCCAGTACTTC.

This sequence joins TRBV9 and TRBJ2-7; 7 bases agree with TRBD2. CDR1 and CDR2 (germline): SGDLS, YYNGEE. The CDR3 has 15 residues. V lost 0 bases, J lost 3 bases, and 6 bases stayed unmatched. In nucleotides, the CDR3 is TGTGCCAGCAGCGTAGGCCTAGCGGCCCACTACGAGCAGTACTTC. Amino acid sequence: CASSVGLAAHYEQYF.

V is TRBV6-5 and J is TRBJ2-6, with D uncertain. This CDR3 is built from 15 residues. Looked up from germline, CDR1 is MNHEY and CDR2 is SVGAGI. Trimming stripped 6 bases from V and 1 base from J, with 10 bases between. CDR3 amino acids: CASRSLRSGANVLTF. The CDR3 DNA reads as TGTGCCAGCAGGTCCCTGAGGTCTGGGGCCAACGTCCTGACTTTC.

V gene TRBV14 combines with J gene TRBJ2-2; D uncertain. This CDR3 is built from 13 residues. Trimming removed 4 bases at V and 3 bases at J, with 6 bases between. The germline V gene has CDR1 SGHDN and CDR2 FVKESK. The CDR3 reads CASSPYYTGELFF. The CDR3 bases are TGTGCCAGCAGCCCGTACTACACCGGGGAGCTGTTTTTT.

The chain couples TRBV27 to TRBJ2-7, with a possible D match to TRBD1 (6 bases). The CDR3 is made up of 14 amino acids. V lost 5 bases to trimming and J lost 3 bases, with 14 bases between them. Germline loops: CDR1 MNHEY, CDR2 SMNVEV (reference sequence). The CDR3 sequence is CASSPRPDSYEQYF. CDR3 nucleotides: TGTGCCAGCAGTCCGAGACCGGACAGCTACGAGCAGTACTTC.

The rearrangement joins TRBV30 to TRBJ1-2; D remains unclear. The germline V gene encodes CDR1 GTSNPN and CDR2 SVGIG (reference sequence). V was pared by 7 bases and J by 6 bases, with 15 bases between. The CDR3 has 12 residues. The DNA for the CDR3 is TGTGCCTTAGTTGGGCAAGAAGATGGCTACACCTTC. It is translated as CALVGQEDGYTF.

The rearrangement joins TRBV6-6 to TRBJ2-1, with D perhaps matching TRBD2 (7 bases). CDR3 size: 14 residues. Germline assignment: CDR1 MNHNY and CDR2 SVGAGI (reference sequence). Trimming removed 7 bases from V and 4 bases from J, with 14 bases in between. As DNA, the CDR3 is TGTGCCAGCAAGGTGGGGGGGGCATACAATGAGCAGTTCTTC. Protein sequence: CASKVGGAYNEQFF.

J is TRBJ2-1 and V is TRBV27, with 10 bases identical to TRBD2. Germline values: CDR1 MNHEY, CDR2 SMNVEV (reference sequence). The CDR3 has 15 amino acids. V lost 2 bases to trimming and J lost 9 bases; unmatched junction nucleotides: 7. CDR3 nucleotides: TGTGCCAGCAGTTTAAAGCCTAGCGGGAGCGCTGAGCAGTTCTTC. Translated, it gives CASSLKPSGSAEQFF.

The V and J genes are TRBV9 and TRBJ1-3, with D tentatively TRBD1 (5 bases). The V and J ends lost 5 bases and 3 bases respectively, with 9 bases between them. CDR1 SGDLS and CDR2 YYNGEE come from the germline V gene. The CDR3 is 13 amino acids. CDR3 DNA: TGTGCCAGCAGGCGGGGGAATGGAAACACCATATATTTT. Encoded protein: CASRRGNGNTIYF.

CDR3 amino acids: CAISESTSGRGLNEQFF. The CDR3 region has the DNA TGTGCCATCAGTGAGTCGACTAGCGGGAGAGGGTTAAATGAGCAGTTCTTC. The J gene is TRBJ2-1, the V gene TRBV10-3; 12 nucleotides align to TRBD2. This CDR3 spans 17 amino acids. Trimming cost V 0 bases and J 7 bases; bases outside gene matches: 7. Germline V CDR1 and CDR2: ENHRY, SYGVKD.

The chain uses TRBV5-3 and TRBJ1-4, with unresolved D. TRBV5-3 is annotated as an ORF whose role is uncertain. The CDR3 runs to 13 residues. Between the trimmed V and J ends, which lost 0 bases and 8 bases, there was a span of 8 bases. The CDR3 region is CARSLESREKLFF. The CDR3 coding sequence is TGTGCCAGAAGCTTGGAGTCGCGGGAAAAACTGTTTTTT.

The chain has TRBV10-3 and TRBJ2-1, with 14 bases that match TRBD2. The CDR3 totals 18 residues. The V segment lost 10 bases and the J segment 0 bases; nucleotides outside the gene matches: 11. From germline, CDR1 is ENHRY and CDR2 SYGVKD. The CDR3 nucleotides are TGTGCCACAGGGACTAGCGGGGGAGAGCAGAGCTCCTACAATGAGCAGTTCTTC. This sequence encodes CATGTSGGEQSSYNEQFF.